These T cell receptor beta chains were read from a single sample in a study of T cells in Graves' hyperthyroidism and ophthalmopathy. TCRdb re-analysed the multiplex PCR reads in MiXCR, keeping a single row per CDR3 protein. The sample has 140,000 or so distinct CDR3 sequences; around 20% are singletons. The sample taken for sequencing was blood. Receptors originate from a woman aged 50 to 60 with Graves' hyperthyroidism that later progressed to Graves' ophthalmopathy. CDR3s include the opening cysteine and the closing phenylalanine or tryptophan. A D gene is named only where the DNA matches it firmly. Size is omitted from some rows. Given values are once, few, many or a class for expanded clones.

TRBJ2-2 . . TRBV20-1 CSARDILRGDTGELFF TGCAGTGCTAGAGATATTTTGAGGGGTGACACCGGGGAGCTGTTTTTT
TRBJ2-7 TRBD2 many TRBV2 CASRKPGLAGVGEQYF TGTGCCAGCAGAAAACCGGGACTAGCGGGAGTTGGGGAGCAGTACTTC
TRBJ1-6 . few TRBV4-1 CASSQEGGSSYNSPLHF TGCGCCAGCAGCCAAGAAGGGGGGAGCTCCTATAATTCACCCCTCCACTTT
TRBJ2-1 . many TRBV28 CASSFNIGPTDEQFF TGTGCCAGCAGTTTCAATATCGGCCCCACCGATGAGCAGTTCTTC
TRBJ1-5 . many TRBV28 CASSQPQGPNQPQHF TGTGCCAGCAGCCAGCCTCAGGGGCCCAATCAGCCCCAGCATTTT
TRBJ1-1 . many TRBV30 CAWMQVNTEAFF TGTGCCTGGATGCAGGTGAACACTGAAGCTTTCTTT
TRBJ2-3 . many TRBV14 CASSHWGTDTQYF TGTGCCAGCAGCCACTGGGGCACAGATACGCAGTATTTT
TRBJ1-1 . many TRBV29-1 CSALDRKNTEAFF TGCAGCGCCCTAGACAGAAAGAACACTGAAGCTTTCTTT
TRBJ2-6 TRBD2 many TRBV7-3 CASSSTSGRPSGANVLTF TGTGCCAGCAGCTCAACTAGCGGGAGGCCCTCTGGGGCCAACGTCCTGACTTTC
TRBJ2-4 TRBD2 many TRBV20-1 CSAKTSGPLAKNIQYF TGCAGTGCGAAGACTAGCGGTCCTCTAGCCAAAAACATTCAGTACTTC
TRBJ2-3 TRBD1 few TRBV10-3 CAISETPGGGDTQYF TGTGCCATCAGTGAGACGCCAGGGGGCGGGGATACGCAGTATTTT
TRBJ1-6 . . TRBV25-1 CASSTIQYNSPLHF TGTGCCAGCAGCACTATCCAGTATAATTCACCCCTCCACTTT
TRBJ1-2 . many TRBV20-1 CSYREDTGKGYTF TGCAGTTACCGCGAGGACACAGGGAAGGGCTACACCTTC
TRBJ2-1 . many TRBV28 CASSPNEGYNEQFF TGTGCCAGCAGCCCTAACGAGGGTTACAATGAGCAGTTCTTC
TRBJ1-5 TRBD1 many TRBV28 CASSLIRGPQPQHF TGTGCCAGCAGTCTAATCAGGGGGCCTCAGCCCCAGCATTTT
TRBJ2-3 TRBD1 . TRBV12-3/TRBV12-4 CASSQDRVDADTQYF TGTGCCAGCAGCCAGGACAGGGTTGACGCAGATACGCAGTATTTT
TRBJ2-2 TRBD2 many TRBV29-1 CSVAGTIAGELFF TGCAGCGTCGCCGGGACTATAGCCGGGGAGCTGTTTTTT
TRBJ1-2 . many TRBV5-5 CASNSGLYGYTF TGTGCCAGCAACTCAGGGCTCTATGGCTACACCTTC
TRBJ1-5 TRBD1 many TRBV5-8 CASSRTGGDQPQHF TGTGCCAGCAGTCGTACAGGGGGGGATCAGCCCCAGCATTTT
TRBJ1-4 TRBD1 . TRBV3-1 CASSNTGQGDEKLFF TGTGCCAGCAGCAACACCGGACAGGGTGATGAAAAACTGTTTTTT
TRBJ2-5 . few TRBV5-4 CASSLDRAGGETQYF TGTGCCAGCAGCTTGGATCGGGCAGGAGGGGAGACCCAGTACTTC
TRBJ2-6 . . TRBV11-2 CASSLVGTGANVLTF TGTGCCAGCAGCTTAGTAGGGACTGGGGCCAACGTCCTGACTTTC
TRBJ2-7 . few TRBV27 CASSSTRQKYAGNSYEQYF TGTGCCAGCAGTTCCACCCGACAGAAGTATGCCGGGAACTCCTACGAGCAGTACTTC
TRBJ2-1 . many TRBV6-1 CASSLRASSYNEQFF TGTGCCAGCTCACTCCGCGCCTCCTCCTACAATGAGCAGTTCTTC
TRBJ2-1 TRBD2 . TRBV6-1 CASSRIAGGSYNEQFF TGTGCCAGCAGTAGAATAGCGGGAGGGTCCTACAATGAGCAGTTCTTC
TRBJ2-1 TRBD2 few TRBV7-2 CAITSVLGGLAGRYNEQFF TGTGCCATCACCTCAGTCTTGGGGGGACTAGCGGGGAGATACAATGAGCAGTTCTTC
TRBJ2-7 . few TRBV10-1 CASSESRTVYEQYF TGCGCCAGCAGTGAGTCTAGGACAGTCTACGAGCAGTACTTC
TRBJ2-2 TRBD2 few TRBV19 CASSFLTSGRRTGELFF TGTGCCAGTAGTTTTTTGACTAGCGGGAGAAGGACCGGGGAGCTGTTTTTT
TRBJ1-6 . many TRBV28 CASSFPPPNSPLHF TGTGCCAGCAGTTTCCCACCTCCTAATTCACCCCTCCACTTT
TRBJ2-7 TRBD1 . TRBV20-1 CSATGQATYEQYF TGCAGTGCTACTGGACAGGCCACCTACGAGCAGTACTTC
TRBJ2-2 . few TRBV6-1 CASNIPRGMNTGELFF TGTGCCAGCAATATACCTAGGGGTATGAACACCGGGGAGCTGTTTTTT
TRBJ1-6 TRBD1 . TRBV7-9 CASSTDRGGSPLHF TGTGCCAGCAGCACAGACAGGGGCGGGTCACCCCTCCACTTT
TRBJ2-7 TRBD1 . TRBV4-2 CASSQDHGQGYEQYF TGTGCCAGCAGCCAAGACCATGGACAGGGGTACGAGCAGTACTTC
TRBJ1-4 . many TRBV30 CASMGQVNEKLFF TGTGCCTCTATGGGGCAGGTTAATGAAAAACTGTTTTTT
TRBJ1-6 TRBD1 . TRBV2 CASRAGTGNNSPLHF TGTGCCAGCAGAGCCGGGACAGGGAATAATTCACCCCTCCACTTT
TRBJ1-2 . few TRBV6-2/TRBV6-3 CASSLSFVYGYTF TGTGCCAGCAGTCTTAGTTTTGTCTATGGCTACACCTTC
TRBJ1-5 TRBD1 . TRBV28 CASSLRQGAPNQPQHF TGTGCCAGCAGTTTACGACAGGGGGCGCCGAATCAGCCCCAGCATTTT
TRBJ1-5 . many TRBV6-1 CASSERQAYQPQHF TGTGCCAGCAGTGAAAGACAGGCTTATCAGCCCCAGCATTTT
TRBJ2-7 TRBD2 many TRBV28 CASSPRRRGLAGVQEQYF TGTGCCAGCAGTCCCAGACGGAGGGGACTAGCGGGAGTACAAGAGCAGTACTTC
TRBJ2-3 . . TRBV6-9 CASSVLTSEGTQYF TGTGCCAGCAGTGTATTAACTAGTGAGGGTACGCAGTATTTT
TRBJ1-5 . many TRBV20-1 CSASQRRGGLGPQHF TGCAGTGCTTCACAGCGAAGGGGGGGTCTGGGGCCCCAGCATTTT
TRBJ1-2 . . TRBV11-2 CASSLRGRGGYTF TGTGCCAGCAGCTTAAGGGGTAGGGGGGGCTACACCTTC
TRBJ1-1 . many TRBV28 CASPPGGMNTEAFF TGTGCCAGCCCACCGGGGGGAATGAACACTGAAGCTTTCTTT
TRBJ1-5 . many TRBV18 CASSTDRPRAGNQPQHF TGTGCCAGCTCAACCGACAGGCCCCGTGCAGGCAATCAGCCCCAGCATTTT
TRBJ2-5 . few TRBV4-2 CASSQEQGSQETQYF TGTGCCAGCAGCCAAGAACAGGGCTCCCAAGAGACCCAGTACTTC
TRBJ1-4 TRBD1 few TRBV2 CASSDRGRNEKLFF TGTGCCAGCAGTGACAGGGGGAGGAATGAAAAACTGTTTTTT
TRBJ2-7 . . TRBV3-1 CASSLAVLSRREQYF TGTGCCAGCAGCCTAGCAGTCCTTAGCAGGCGCGAGCAGTACTTC
TRBJ2-1 . many TRBV28 CASRLGNEQFF TGTGCCAGCAGGCTGGGCAATGAGCAGTTCTTC
TRBJ2-1 . many TRBV6-1 CASSATRSNEQFF TGTGCCAGCAGTGCTACCCGGTCCAATGAGCAGTTCTTC
TRBJ2-3 TRBD1 many TRBV2 CASNRDRGNTQYF TGTGCCAGCAACCGGGACAGGGGTAATACGCAGTATTTT
TRBJ1-2 . . TRBV24-1 CATSDQTGYGYTF TGTGCCACCAGTGACCAGACAGGTTATGGCTACACCTTC
TRBJ2-3 TRBD2 many TRBV28 CASSLIAGRLTDTQYF TGTGCCAGCAGCTTAATAGCGGGAAGGCTCACAGATACGCAGTATTTT
TRBJ1-2 . . TRBV28 CASSYGGGSYGYTF TGTGCCAGCAGTTACGGGGGCGGCAGCTATGGCTACACCTTC
TRBJ2-7 . many TRBV5-1 CASSLGWQGTYEQYF TGCGCCAGCAGCTTGGGTTGGCAAGGAACCTACGAGCAGTACTTC
TRBJ2-2 . many TRBV2 CASRVWSGTGELFF TGTGCCAGTAGGGTATGGTCTGGGACCGGGGAGCTGTTTTTT
TRBJ1-4 . . TRBV4-1 CASSQDGAGNDKLFF TGTGCCAGCAGCCAAGATGGGGCCGGGAATGATAAACTGTTTTTT
TRBJ2-1 . many TRBV5-1 CASSLNGLQHNEQFF TGCGCCAGCAGCTTGAATGGACTCCAGCACAATGAGCAGTTCTTC
TRBJ2-1 TRBD2 few TRBV18 CASSPGEGGRNEQFF TGTGCCAGCTCACCGGGGGAGGGAGGACGCAATGAGCAGTTCTTC
TRBJ1-1 TRBD1 many TRBV30 CAWREDRGRVVNTEAFF TGTGCCTGGAGGGAGGACAGGGGGCGCGTAGTAAACACTGAAGCTTTCTTT
TRBJ2-3 . many TRBV20-1 CSARRPSQLGTDTQYF TGCAGTGCTAGACGCCCCTCCCAATTGGGGACAGATACGCAGTATTTT